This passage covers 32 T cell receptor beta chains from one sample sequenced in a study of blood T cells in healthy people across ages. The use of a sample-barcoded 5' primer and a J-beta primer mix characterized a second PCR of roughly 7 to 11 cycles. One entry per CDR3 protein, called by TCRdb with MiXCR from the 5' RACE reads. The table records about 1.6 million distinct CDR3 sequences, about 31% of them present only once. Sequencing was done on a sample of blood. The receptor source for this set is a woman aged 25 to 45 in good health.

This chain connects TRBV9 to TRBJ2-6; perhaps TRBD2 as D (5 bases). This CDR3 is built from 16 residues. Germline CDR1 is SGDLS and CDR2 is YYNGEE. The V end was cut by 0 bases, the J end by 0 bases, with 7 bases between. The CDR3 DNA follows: TGTGCCAGCAGCGTAGGCGGGTCCTCTGGGGCCAACGTCCTGACTTTC. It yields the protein CASSVGGSSGANVLTF.

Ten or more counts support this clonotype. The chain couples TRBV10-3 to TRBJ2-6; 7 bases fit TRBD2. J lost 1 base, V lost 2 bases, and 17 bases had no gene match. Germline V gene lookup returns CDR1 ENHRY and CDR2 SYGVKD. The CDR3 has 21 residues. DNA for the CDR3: TGTGCCATCAGTGAGATTCGGCTAGCGGAACTTCAATTGTCTGGGGCCAACGTCCTGACTTTC. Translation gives CAISEIRLAELQLSGANVLTF.

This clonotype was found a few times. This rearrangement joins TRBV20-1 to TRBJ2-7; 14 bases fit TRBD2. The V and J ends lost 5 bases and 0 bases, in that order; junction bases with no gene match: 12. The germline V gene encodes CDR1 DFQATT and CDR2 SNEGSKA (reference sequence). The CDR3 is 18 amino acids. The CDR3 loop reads CSAQGTSGSFSGSYEQYF. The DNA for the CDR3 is TGCAGTGCTCAAGGGACTAGCGGGAGTTTTAGCGGCTCCTACGAGCAGTACTTC.

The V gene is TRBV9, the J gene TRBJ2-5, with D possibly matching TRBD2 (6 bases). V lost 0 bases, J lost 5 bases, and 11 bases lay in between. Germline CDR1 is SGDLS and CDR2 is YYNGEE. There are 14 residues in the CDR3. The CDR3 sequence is CASSVEASVETQYF. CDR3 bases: TGTGCCAGCAGCGTAGAGGCTAGCGTTGAGACCCAGTACTTC.

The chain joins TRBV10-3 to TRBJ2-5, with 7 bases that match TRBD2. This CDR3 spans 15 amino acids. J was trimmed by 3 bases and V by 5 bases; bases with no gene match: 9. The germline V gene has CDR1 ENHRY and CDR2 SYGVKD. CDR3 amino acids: CAISLGQRGEETQYF. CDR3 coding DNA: TGTGCCATCAGTTTAGGTCAGCGGGGAGAAGAGACCCAGTACTTC.

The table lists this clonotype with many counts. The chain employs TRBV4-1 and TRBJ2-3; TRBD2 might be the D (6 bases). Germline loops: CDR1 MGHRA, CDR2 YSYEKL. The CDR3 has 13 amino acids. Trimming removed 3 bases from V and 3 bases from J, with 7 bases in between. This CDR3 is CASSQTRTDTQYF. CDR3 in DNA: TGCGCCAGCAGCCAGACTAGAACAGATACGCAGTATTTT.

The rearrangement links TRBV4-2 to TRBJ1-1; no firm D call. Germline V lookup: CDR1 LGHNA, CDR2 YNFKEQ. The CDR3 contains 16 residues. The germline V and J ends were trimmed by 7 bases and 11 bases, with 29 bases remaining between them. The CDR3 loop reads CASTTTGLGLTSGAFF. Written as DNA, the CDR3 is TGTGCCAGCACCACAACCGGATTGGGCTTGACCAGTGGCGCTTTCTTT.

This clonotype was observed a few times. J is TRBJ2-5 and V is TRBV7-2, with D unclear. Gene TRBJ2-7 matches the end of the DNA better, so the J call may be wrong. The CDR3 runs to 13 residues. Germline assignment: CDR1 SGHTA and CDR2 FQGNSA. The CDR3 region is CASSYPPMDEQYF. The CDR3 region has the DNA TGTGCCAGCAGTTATCCCCCCATGGACGAGCAGTACTTC.

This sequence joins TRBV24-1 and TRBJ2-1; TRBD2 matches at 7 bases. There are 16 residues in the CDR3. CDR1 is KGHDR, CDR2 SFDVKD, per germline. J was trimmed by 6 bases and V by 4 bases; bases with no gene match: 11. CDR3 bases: TGTGCCACCAGTGACTCTGGGACTACCAACGGCAATGAGCAGTTCTTC. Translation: CATSDSGTTNGNEQFF.

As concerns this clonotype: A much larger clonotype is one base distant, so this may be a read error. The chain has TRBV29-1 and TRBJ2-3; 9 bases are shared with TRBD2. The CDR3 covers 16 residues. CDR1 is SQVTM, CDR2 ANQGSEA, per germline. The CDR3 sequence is CSVERGLAGLTGTQYF. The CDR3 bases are TGCAGCGTTGAAAGGGGGCTAGCGGGGCTCACAGGTACGCAGTATTTT.

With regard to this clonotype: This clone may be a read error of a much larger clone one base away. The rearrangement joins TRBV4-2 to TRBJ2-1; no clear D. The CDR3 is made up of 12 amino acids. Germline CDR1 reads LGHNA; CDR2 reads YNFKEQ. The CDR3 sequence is CAGSHLSGEQFF. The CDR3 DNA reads TGTGCCGGCAGCCATCTTTCCGGGGAGCAGTTCTTC.

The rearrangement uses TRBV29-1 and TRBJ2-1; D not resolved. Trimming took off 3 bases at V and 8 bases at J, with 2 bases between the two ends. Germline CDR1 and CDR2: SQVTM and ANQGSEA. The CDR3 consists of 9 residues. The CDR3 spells CSVDHEQFF. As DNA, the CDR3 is TGCAGCGTTGACCATGAGCAGTTCTTC.

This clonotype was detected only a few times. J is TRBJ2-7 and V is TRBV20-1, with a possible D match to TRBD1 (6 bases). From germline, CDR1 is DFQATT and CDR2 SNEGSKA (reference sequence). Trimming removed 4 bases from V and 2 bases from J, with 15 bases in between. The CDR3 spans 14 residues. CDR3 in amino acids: CSAMGHSEAYEQYF. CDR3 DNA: TGCAGTGCTATGGGACATTCGGAAGCCTACGAGCAGTACTTC.

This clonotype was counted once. CDR3 residues: CASSFAGVNEKLFF. The CDR3 bases are TGTGCCAGCAGCTTCGCGGGAGTCAATGAAAAACTGTTTTTT. The rearrangement uses TRBV7-9 and TRBJ1-4, with D unclear. The CDR3 runs to 14 residues. Germline V lookup: CDR1 SEHNR, CDR2 FQNEAQ (reference sequence). Trimming removed 3 bases from V and 5 bases from J, with 10 bases in between.

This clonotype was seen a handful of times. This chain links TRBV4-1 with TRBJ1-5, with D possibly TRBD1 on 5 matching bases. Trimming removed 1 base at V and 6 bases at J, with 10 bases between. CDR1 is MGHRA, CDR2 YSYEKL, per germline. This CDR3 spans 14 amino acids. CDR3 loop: CASSQGDSRQPQHF. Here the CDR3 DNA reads TGCGCCAGCAGCCAAGGGGACTCCCGTCAGCCCCAGCATTTT.

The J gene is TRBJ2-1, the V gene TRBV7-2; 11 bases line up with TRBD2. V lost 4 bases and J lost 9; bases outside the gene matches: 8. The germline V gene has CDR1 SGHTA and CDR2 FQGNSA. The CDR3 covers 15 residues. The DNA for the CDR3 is TGTGCCAGCAGCTCACATAGCGGGAGGGCCGTTGAGCAGTTCTTC. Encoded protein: CASSSHSGRAVEQFF.

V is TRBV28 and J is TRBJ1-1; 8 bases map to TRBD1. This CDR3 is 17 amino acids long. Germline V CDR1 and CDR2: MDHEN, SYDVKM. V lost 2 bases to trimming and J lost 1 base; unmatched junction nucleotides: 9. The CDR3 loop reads CASSLMGQVIRNTEAFF. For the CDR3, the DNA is TGTGCCAGCAGTTTAATGGGACAGGTAATAAGGAACACTGAAGCTTTCTTT.

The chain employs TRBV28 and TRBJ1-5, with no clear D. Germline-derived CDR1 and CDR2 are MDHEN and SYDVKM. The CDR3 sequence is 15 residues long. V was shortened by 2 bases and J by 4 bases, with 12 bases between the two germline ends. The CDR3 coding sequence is TGTGCCAGCAGTTTAGGCCAGGATAATAATCAGCCCCAGCATTTT. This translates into CASSLGQDNNQPQHF.

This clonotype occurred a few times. The CDR3 region has the DNA TGCAGCGTTGTGGCTAGCGGGGGGGCCTTAGAGACCCAGTACTTC. Its protein product is CSVVASGGALETQYF. The chain employs TRBV29-1 and TRBJ2-5; 12 positions match TRBD2. Losses at the gene ends were 4 bases for V and 4 bases for J; bases not matched to a gene: 7. Germline V gene sequence: CDR1 SQVTM, CDR2 ANQGSEA. This CDR3 has 15 amino acids.

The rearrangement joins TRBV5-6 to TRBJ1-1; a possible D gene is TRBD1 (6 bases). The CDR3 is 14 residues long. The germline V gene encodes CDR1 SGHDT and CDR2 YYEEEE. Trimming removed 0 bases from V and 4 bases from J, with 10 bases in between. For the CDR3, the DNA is TGTGCCAGCAGCTTGGGGGGGCAGACCACTGAAGCTTTCTTT. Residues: CASSLGGQTTEAFF.

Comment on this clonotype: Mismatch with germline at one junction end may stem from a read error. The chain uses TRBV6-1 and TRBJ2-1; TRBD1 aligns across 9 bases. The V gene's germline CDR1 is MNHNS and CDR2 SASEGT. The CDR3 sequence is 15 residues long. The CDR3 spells CASSAGTGPYNEQFF. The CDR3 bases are TGTGCCAGCAGTGCCGGGACAGGGCCCTATAATGAGCAGTTCTTC.

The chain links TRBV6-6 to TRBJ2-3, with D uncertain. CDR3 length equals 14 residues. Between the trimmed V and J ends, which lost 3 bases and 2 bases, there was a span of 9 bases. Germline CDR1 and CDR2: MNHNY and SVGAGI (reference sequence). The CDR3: CASSYGKATDTQYF. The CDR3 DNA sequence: TGTGCCAGCAGTTATGGGAAGGCCACAGATACGCAGTATTTT.

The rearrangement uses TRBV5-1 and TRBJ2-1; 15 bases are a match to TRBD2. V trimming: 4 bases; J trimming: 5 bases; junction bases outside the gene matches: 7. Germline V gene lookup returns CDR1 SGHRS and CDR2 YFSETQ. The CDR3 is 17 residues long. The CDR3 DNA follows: TGCGCCAGCAGCCCTGGACTAGCGGGAGGGCCCAACAATGAGCAGTTCTTC. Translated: CASSPGLAGGPNNEQFF.

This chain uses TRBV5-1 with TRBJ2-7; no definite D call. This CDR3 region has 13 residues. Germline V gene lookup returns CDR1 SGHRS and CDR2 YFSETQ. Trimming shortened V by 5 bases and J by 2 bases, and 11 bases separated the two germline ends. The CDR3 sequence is CASRPGKAYEQYF. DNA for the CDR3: TGCGCCAGCAGACCTGGAAAGGCCTACGAGCAGTACTTC.

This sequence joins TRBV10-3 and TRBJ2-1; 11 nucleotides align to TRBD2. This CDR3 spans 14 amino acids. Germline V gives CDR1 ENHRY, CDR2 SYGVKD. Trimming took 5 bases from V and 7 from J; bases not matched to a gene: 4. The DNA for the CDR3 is TGTGCCATCAGTCAGACTAGCGGGACGAATGAGCAGTTCTTC. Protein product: CAISQTSGTNEQFF.

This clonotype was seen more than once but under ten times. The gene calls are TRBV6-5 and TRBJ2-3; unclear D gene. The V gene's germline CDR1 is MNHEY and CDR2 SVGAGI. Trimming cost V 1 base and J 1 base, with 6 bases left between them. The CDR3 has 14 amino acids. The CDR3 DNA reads TGTGCCAGCAGTTACTTAGACCGCACAGATACGCAGTATTTT. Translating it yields CASSYLDRTDTQYF.

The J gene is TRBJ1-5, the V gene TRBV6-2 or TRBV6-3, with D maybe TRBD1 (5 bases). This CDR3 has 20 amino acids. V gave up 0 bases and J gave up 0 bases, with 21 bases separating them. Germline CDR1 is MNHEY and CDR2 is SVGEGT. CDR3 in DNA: TGTGCCAGCAGTTACTCCTCCGACAGAATATTTGCTATTAGCAATCAGCCCCAGCATTTT. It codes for CASSYSSDRIFAISNQPQHF.

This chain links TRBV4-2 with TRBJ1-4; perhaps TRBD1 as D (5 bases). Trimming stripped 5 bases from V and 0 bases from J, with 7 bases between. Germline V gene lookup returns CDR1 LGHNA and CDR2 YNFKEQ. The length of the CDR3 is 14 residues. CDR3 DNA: TGTGCCAGCAGCGTACAGGCAACTAATGAAAAACTGTTTTTT. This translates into CASSVQATNEKLFF.

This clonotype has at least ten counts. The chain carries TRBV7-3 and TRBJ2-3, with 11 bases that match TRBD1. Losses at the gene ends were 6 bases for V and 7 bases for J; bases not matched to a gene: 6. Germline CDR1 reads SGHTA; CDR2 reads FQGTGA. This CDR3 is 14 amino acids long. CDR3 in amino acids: CASSPGTGGYTQYF. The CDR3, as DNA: TGTGCCAGCAGTCCCGGGACAGGGGGATATACGCAGTATTTT.

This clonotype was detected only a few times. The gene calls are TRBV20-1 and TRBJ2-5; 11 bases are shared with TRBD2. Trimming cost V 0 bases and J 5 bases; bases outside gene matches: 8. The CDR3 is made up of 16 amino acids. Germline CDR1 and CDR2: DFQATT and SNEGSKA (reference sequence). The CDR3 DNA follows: TGCAGTGCTAGAGATCATAATAGCGGGAGGGTGGAGACCCAGTACTTC. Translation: CSARDHNSGRVETQYF.

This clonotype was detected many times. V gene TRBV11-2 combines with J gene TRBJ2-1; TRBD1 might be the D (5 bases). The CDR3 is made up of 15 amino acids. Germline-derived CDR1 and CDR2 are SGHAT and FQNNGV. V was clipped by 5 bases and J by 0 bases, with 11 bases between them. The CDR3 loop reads CASSLGAISYNEQFF. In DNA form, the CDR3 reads TGTGCCAGCAGCCTTGGGGCCATCTCCTACAATGAGCAGTTCTTC.

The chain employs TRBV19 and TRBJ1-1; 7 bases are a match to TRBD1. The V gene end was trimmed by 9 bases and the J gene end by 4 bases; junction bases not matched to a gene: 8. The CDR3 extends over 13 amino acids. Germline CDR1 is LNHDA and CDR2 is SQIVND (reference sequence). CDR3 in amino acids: CASGRTGSTEAFF. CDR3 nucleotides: TGTGCCAGCGGGCGGACAGGAAGCACTGAAGCTTTCTTT. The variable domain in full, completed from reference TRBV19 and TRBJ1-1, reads DGGITQSPKYLFRKEGQNVTLSCEQNLNHDAMYWYRQDPGQGLRLIYYSQIVNDFQKGDIAEGYSVSREKKESFPLTVTSAQKNPTAFYLCASGRTGSTEAFFGQGTRLTVV.